The 32 T cell receptor beta chains given below trace back to one sample, sequenced in a study of blood T cells in healthy people across ages. With a J-beta primer mix and a sample-barcoded 5' primer, a second PCR ran 7 to 11 cycles. TCRdb reanalysed the 5' RACE reads using MiXCR and keeps one entry per CDR3 protein. The data contain 700,000 to 900,000 distinct CDR3 sequences, roughly 25% of them singletons. This same sample was also part of a study on T cells of mothers and their children.

The sequencing sample was made of blood. The receptors here all came from a boy aged 5-17 years in good health.

This clonotype was counted between two and nine times. The chain couples TRBV4-1 to TRBJ1-3, with a weak D call TRBD1 (5 bases). Germline loops: CDR1 MGHRA, CDR2 YSYEKL. This CDR3 is 15 amino acids long. V shed 8 bases and J shed 0 bases, with 14 bases lying between them. The DNA of the CDR3 is TGCGCCAGCCGCAGGGAGCCTGACTCTGGAAACACCATATATTTT. Its protein is CASRREPDSGNTIYF.

The V and J genes are TRBV10-3 and TRBJ2-3, with 15 bases aligning to TRBD2. The germline V gene has CDR1 ENHRY and CDR2 SYGVKD. The V and J ends lost 6 bases and 4 bases, in that order; junction bases with no gene match: 8. The CDR3 runs to 17 residues. CDR3 sequence (DNA): TGTGCCATCAGGGAACCCCGGACTAGCGGGGGGGCAGATACGCAGTATTTT. It encodes CAIREPRTSGGADTQYF.

The rearrangement uses TRBV5-4 and TRBJ1-4; 7 positions match TRBD1. Germline V lookup: CDR1 SGHNT, CDR2 YYREEE (reference sequence). V shed 5 bases, J shed 8 bases, and the junction held 12 bases outside the gene matches. CDR3 length: 15 residues. CDR3 nucleotides: TGTGCCAGCAGTACGGGGACAGACCTTGGGGAAAAACTGTTTTTT. This translates into CASSTGTDLGEKLFF.

The table lists this clonotype with a few counts. The chain recombines TRBV5-1 with TRBJ2-2, with 11 nucleotides matching TRBD2. With V trimmed by 5 bases and J by 5 bases, 5 bases remained unmatched. This CDR3 comprises 15 residues. Germline CDR1 is SGHRS and CDR2 is YFSETQ. This chain's CDR3 is CASRAGTSGTGELFF. The DNA for the CDR3 is TGCGCCAGCAGGGCCGGGACTAGCGGTACCGGGGAGCTGTTTTTT. Supplemented by reference TRBV5-1 and TRBJ2-2, the full variable domain reads KAGVTQTPRYLIKTRGQQVTLSCSPISGHRSVSWYQQTPGQGLQFLFEYFSETQRNKGNFPGRFSGRQFSNSRSEMNVSTLELGDSALYLCASRAGTSGTGELFFGEGSRLTVL.

This chain connects TRBV28 to TRBJ2-3; D is perhaps TRBD2 (6 bases). Germline lookup yields CDR1 MDHEN and CDR2 SYDVKM. This CDR3 comprises 16 residues. V was clipped by 2 bases and J by 0 bases, with 12 bases between them. For the CDR3, the DNA is TGTGCCAGCAGTTTACGGGTCGCGGGGAGCACAGATACGCAGTATTTT. Its protein is CASSLRVAGSTDTQYF.

With regard to this clonotype: One end of the junction fails to match germline, which may point to a read error. This chain links TRBV5-1 with TRBJ2-7; D may be TRBD1 or TRBD2 (5 bases each). CDR1 and CDR2 (germline): SGHRS, YFSETQ. This CDR3 spans 14 amino acids. The CDR3 here is CASSPGTGSWEQYF. The CDR3 DNA is TGTGCCAGCAGCCCAGGGACGGGTTCTTGGGAGCAGTACTTC.

J is TRBJ2-5 and V is TRBV20-1, with D uncertain. The J call may be in error: the DNA end matches TRBJ2-1 better. Looked up from germline, CDR1 is DFQATT and CDR2 is SNEGSKA (reference sequence). CDR3 size: 14 residues. CDR3 DNA: TGCAGTGCTAGACCTAGACGGCAGACCAATGAGCAGTTCTTC. Amino acid sequence: CSARPRRQTNEQFF.

This clonotype has ten or more counts. The chain joins TRBV7-9 to TRBJ1-1; TRBD1 agrees at 7 bases. Germline V gene data show CDR1 as SEHNR and CDR2 as FQNEAQ (reference sequence). This CDR3 is built from 15 residues. The J segment lost 1 base and the V segment lost 5 bases, leaving 7 bases of the junction unmatched. DNA for the CDR3: TGTGCCAGCAGCCCCCCGACAGGGAGGAACACTGAAGCTTTCTTT. Translation: CASSPPTGRNTEAFF.

This clonotype was counted only a few times. This rearrangement joins TRBV5-1 to TRBJ2-1; 12 nucleotides match TRBD2. The CDR3 covers 17 residues. The J segment lost 0 bases and the V segment lost 4 bases, leaving 5 bases of the junction unmatched. CDR1 and CDR2 (germline): SGHRS, YFSETQ. The CDR3 loop reads CASSRTSGASSYNEQFF. CDR3 DNA: TGCGCCAGCAGCCGGACTAGCGGGGCCAGCTCCTACAATGAGCAGTTCTTC.

This clonotype appeared a few times. The chain uses TRBV15 and TRBJ2-5, with 8 bases lining up with TRBD1. The CDR3 extends over 9 amino acids. Germline values: CDR1 LNHNV, CDR2 YYDKDF (reference sequence). The DNA for the CDR3 is TGTGCGACAGGGGTGACCCAGTACTTC. Encoded protein: CATGVTQYF.

This clonotype has just a few counts. The CDR3 sequence: CASSQPKEGTEAFF. CDR3 DNA: TGCGCCAGCAGCCAACCTAAGGAGGGCACTGAAGCTTTCTTT. The chain is built from TRBV4-1 and TRBJ1-1; the D is unclear. The CDR3 totals 14 residues. The germline V gene has CDR1 MGHRA and CDR2 YSYEKL. The V end lost 2 bases, the J end lost 4 bases, and 11 bases lay between the germline ends.

This clonotype occurred a few times. The genes are TRBV4-2 and TRBJ2-5; 10 bases match TRBD1. The end of the DNA aligns better with TRBJ2-7, so the J call may be wrong. Germline V gene data show CDR1 as LGHNA and CDR2 as YNFKEQ. The CDR3 sequence is 16 residues long. As DNA, the CDR3 is TGTGCCAGCAGCCAAGCCCAGGGACAGGGGTCTTACGAGCAGTACTTC. Translated: CASSQAQGQGSYEQYF.

The rearrangement joins TRBV4-1 to TRBJ2-5; tentatively, D is TRBD1 (6 bases). Trimming removed 2 bases from V and 5 bases from J, with 15 bases in between. CDR3 length: 15 residues. Germline V gives CDR1 MGHRA, CDR2 YSYEKL. The CDR3 loop reads CASSQPDRIGETQYF. The CDR3, as DNA: TGCGCCAGCAGCCAACCTGACAGGATCGGGGAGACCCAGTACTTC.

The chain combines TRBV12-3 or TRBV12-4 with TRBJ2-5; perhaps D is TRBD1 or TRBD2 (5 bases each). Judging by the DNA end, TRBJ2-7 fits better; the J call may be wrong. This CDR3 has 17 residues. CDR3 DNA sequence: TGTGCCAGCAGTTCATACTATGGCAGGGAGAGGGTTCGCGAGCAGTACTTC. It translates to CASSSYYGRERVREQYF.

In this sample, this clonotype turned up a few times. The V and J genes are TRBV7-9 and TRBJ2-5; possibly TRBD1 or TRBD2 for D (6 bases each). Trimming took off 3 bases at V and 5 bases at J, with 16 bases between the two ends. The V gene's germline CDR1 is SEHNR and CDR2 FQNEAQ (reference sequence). The CDR3 loop spans 15 amino acids. The CDR3 here is CASSFPHRGEETQYF. The CDR3, as DNA: TGTGCCAGCAGCTTCCCCCATAGGGGGGAGGAGACCCAGTACTTC.

The CDR3 region is CASSYSGQVAGAEKLFF. CDR3 coding DNA: TGTGCCAGCAGTTACTCAGGGCAGGTGGCTGGAGCGGAAAAACTGTTTTTT. This chain links TRBV6-2 or TRBV6-3 with TRBJ1-4; D call uncertain. CDR3 length: 17 amino acids. Germline CDR1 and CDR2: MNHEY and SVGEGT. The ends were cut back, 0 bases at V and 8 bases at J, with 19 bases in the middle.

This chain uses TRBV7-2 with TRBJ2-3; 16 bases agree with TRBD2. This CDR3 region has 17 residues. J gave up 7 bases and V 6 bases, and 10 bases lay outside the gene matches. The germline V gene encodes CDR1 SGHTA and CDR2 FQGNSA. Here the CDR3 DNA reads TGTGCCAGCAGTCCTCCCGGGACTAGCGGGGGGGCCCATACGCAGTATTTT. Its translation is CASSPPGTSGGAHTQYF.

Notes on this clonotype: One base away lies a much larger clone, so this may be a sequencing read error. The chain joins TRBV4-2 to TRBJ2-5, with D perhaps TRBD1 (6 bases). Germline-derived CDR1 and CDR2 are LGHNA and YNFKEQ. This CDR3 has 17 residues. The chain's CDR3 is CASGQVGTPYAQETQYF. Written as DNA, the CDR3 is TGTGCCAGCGGCCAAGTAGGGACACCTTATGCGCAAGAGACCCAGTACTTC.

This clonotype was seen more than once but under ten times. This chain uses TRBV4-1 with TRBJ1-2; TRBD1 might be the D (5 bases). Between the trimmed V and J ends, which lost 4 bases and 6 bases, there was a span of 15 bases. Germline V gene lookup returns CDR1 MGHRA and CDR2 YSYEKL. This CDR3 is 14 amino acids long. CDR3 sequence: CASSPATAPDGYTF. In DNA form, the CDR3 reads TGCGCCAGCAGCCCGGCGACAGCCCCGGATGGCTACACCTTC.

The V call is TRBV7-2, the J call TRBJ2-7; TRBD2 agrees at 11 bases. Germline CDR1 is SGHTA and CDR2 is FQGNSA. V lost 1 base to trimming and J lost 4 bases; unmatched junction nucleotides: 6. CDR3 length equals 16 residues. The CDR3 DNA sequence: TGTGCCAGCAGCTTAGTTGCTAGCGGGGGGACGTACGAGCAGTACTTC. This encodes CASSLVASGGTYEQYF.

The sample holds a few counts of this clonotype. This chain uses TRBV4-1 with TRBJ2-3; 7 bases agree with TRBD2. The CDR3 is made up of 15 amino acids. Germline CDR1 and CDR2: MGHRA and YSYEKL. V dropped 3 bases and J dropped 6; count of bases not matched to a gene: 9. As DNA, the CDR3 is TGCGCCAGCAGCCACCAGCGGGGACGAGCGGATACGCAGTATTTT. Amino acids: CASSHQRGRADTQYF.

The chain joins TRBV29-1 to TRBJ2-1, with D possibly being TRBD2 (6 bases). This CDR3 has 12 amino acids. Germline V CDR1 and CDR2: SQVTM, ANQGSEA. V dropped 7 bases and J dropped 8 bases, with 15 bases sitting between them. The DNA of the CDR3 is TGCAGCGCTGAGGAGGGGACCGATGAGCAGTTCTTC. Residues: CSAEEGTDEQFF.

This clonotype was observed a handful of times. This chain connects TRBV7-2 to TRBJ1-3; possible D gene TRBD1, 5 bases. The CDR3 loop spans 15 amino acids. Germline CDR1 SGHTA, CDR2 FQGNSA. V was clipped by 4 bases and J by 2 bases, with 12 bases between them. CDR3 in amino acids: CASSWQGPTGNTIYF. As DNA, the CDR3 is TGTGCCAGCAGCTGGCAGGGACCGACTGGAAACACCATATATTTT.

With respect to this clonotype: One junction end disagrees with the germline gene, perhaps due to a read error. The chain uses TRBV7-3 and TRBJ2-1; 12 positions match TRBD2. CDR3 length: 15 amino acids. Per germline, CDR1 SGHTA and CDR2 FQGTGA. This CDR3 is CVSSAPSGGASEQFF. The DNA for the CDR3 is TGTGTCAGCAGCGCCCCTAGCGGGGGGGCCAGTGAGCAGTTCTTC.

This clonotype has only a few counts. The germline gene is not matched at one end of the junction; a read error may be the cause. The rearrangement links TRBV4-2 to TRBJ2-5, with 9 bases aligning to TRBD2. The J call is uncertain, as TRBJ2-1 better fits the DNA end. Germline-derived CDR1 and CDR2 are LGHNA and YNFKEQ. The CDR3 runs to 15 residues. CDR3 coding DNA: TGTGCCAGCCGCCAAGTACTAGCGGGCTACAATGAGCAGTTCTTC. The encoded protein is CASRQVLAGYNEQFF.

This clonotype occurred a few times. The chain has TRBV2 and TRBJ2-7; TRBD1 might be the D (5 bases). The CDR3 spans 16 residues. V dropped 2 bases and J dropped 0 bases, with 14 bases sitting between them. Germline V lookup: CDR1 SNHLY, CDR2 FYNNEI. CDR3 region: CASSESRTISSYEQYF. In nucleotides, the CDR3 is TGTGCCAGCAGTGAAAGCCGGACAATCAGCTCCTACGAGCAGTACTTC. The full variable domain, completed using reference TRBV2 and TRBJ2-7, is EPEVTQTPSHQVTQMGQEVILRCVPISNHLYFYWYRQILGQKVEFLVSFYNNEISEKSEIFDDQFSVERPDGSNFTLKIRSTKLEDSAMYFCASSESRTISSYEQYFGPGTRLTVT.

There are a few counts of this clonotype. The chain uses TRBV28 and TRBJ2-7; D unresolved. V was trimmed by 3 bases and J by 3 bases, leaving 12 bases between them. CDR3 length equals 14 residues. The germline V gene has CDR1 MDHEN and CDR2 SYDVKM. This CDR3 reads CASSFRRSGYEQYF. In nucleotides, the CDR3 is TGTGCCAGCAGTTTTCGGCGGTCGGGCTACGAGCAGTACTTC.

V is TRBV5-1 and J is TRBJ2-3; D possibly corresponds to TRBD1 (5 bases). V lost 4 bases and J lost 0, with 15 bases in between. The CDR3 runs 16 residues. Germline-derived CDR1 and CDR2 are SGHRS and YFSETQ. The CDR3 spells CASSLRQLLSTDTQYF. The DNA of the CDR3 is TGCGCCAGCAGCCTCAGACAGCTTCTAAGCACAGATACGCAGTATTTT.

There are a few counts of this clonotype. V and J are TRBV20-1 and TRBJ2-1; 7 bases fit TRBD1. Losses at the gene ends were 5 bases for V and 6 bases for J; bases not matched to a gene: 10. CDR3 size: 14 residues. The germline V gene encodes CDR1 DFQATT and CDR2 SNEGSKA (reference sequence). The CDR3, as DNA: TGCAGTGCTGGCCCCCCGGACAGGAGCAATGAGCAGTTCTTC. Protein sequence: CSAGPPDRSNEQFF.

The rearrangement joins TRBV9 to TRBJ1-3, with TRBD1 matching over 7 bases. CDR1 and CDR2 from the germline V gene are SGDLS and YYNGEE. The CDR3 runs to 14 residues. With 3 bases clipped from V and 5 bases from J, the junction kept 5 bases outside the gene matches. This chain's CDR3 is CASSGRGSRNTIYF. DNA of the CDR3: TGTGCCAGCAGCGGCAGGGGGTCAAGAAACACCATATATTTT.

The rearrangement links TRBV5-1 to TRBJ2-5, with 11 bases that match TRBD2. This CDR3 comprises 18 residues. The junction had 9 bases not matched to a gene; V was cut back by 0 bases and J by 2 bases. In germline, CDR1 is SGHRS, CDR2 YFSETQ. Here the CDR3 reads CASSLVASGGRNQETQYF. CDR3 nucleotide sequence: TGCGCCAGCAGCTTGGTAGCTAGCGGGGGGCGCAATCAAGAGACCCAGTACTTC. The full variable domain, completed using reference TRBV5-1 and TRBJ2-5, is KAGVTQTPRYLIKTRGQQVTLSCSPISGHRSVSWYQQTPGQGLQFLFEYFSETQRNKGNFPGRFSGRQFSNSRSEMNVSTLELGDSALYLCASSLVASGGRNQETQYFGPGTRLLVL.

In its sample, this clonotype was seen a few times. The chain is built from TRBV5-1 and TRBJ2-3; possibly TRBD1 for D (6 bases). Germline V lookup: CDR1 SGHRS, CDR2 YFSETQ. This CDR3 contains 15 residues. V was cut by 3 bases and J by 0 bases, with 11 bases left in between. As DNA, the CDR3 is TGCGCCAGCAGCTCAACAGGGTGGAGCACAGATACGCAGTATTTT. This gives the protein CASSSTGWSTDTQYF.